The clone carrying this TCR beta chain was recorded many times. The target antigen is unknown. Together with a sample-barcoded 5' primer, a J-beta primer mix was included in a second PCR lasting about 7 to 11 cycles. With 12 random nucleotides, a template-switch adaptor tagged each individual cDNA molecule. TCRdb re-called the 5' RACE reads with MiXCR, one entry per CDR3 protein. The table lists roughly 2 million distinct CDR3 sequences, roughly 49% of them singletons. The sample belongs to a study of blood T cells in healthy people across ages. General observations from the study: Higher diversity and more naive CD4+ cells were features of long-lived donors, compared to aged donors.

The receptor was isolated from a woman aged 35 to 49 in good health. Sequenced: blood.

CDR3 nucleotide sequence: TGTGCCAGCAGTTCGACAGGGGGTAATGAAAAACTGTTTTTT. This codes for CASSSTGGNEKLFF. The chain couples TRBV7-9 to TRBJ1-4, with 9 bases lining up with TRBD1. The CDR3 is made up of 14 amino acids. J lost 4 bases, V lost 6 bases, and 3 bases had no gene match. In germline, CDR1 is SEHNR, CDR2 FQNEAQ (reference sequence). The full variable domain, completed using reference TRBV7-9 and TRBJ1-4, is DTGVSQNPRHKITKRGQNVTFRCDPISEHNRLYWYRQTLGQGPEFLTYFQNEAQLEKSRLLSDRFSAERPKGSFSTLEIQRTEQGDSAMYLCASSSTGGNEKLFFGSGTQLSVL.